This T cell receptor (beta chain) was identified in a study of cytomegalovirus exposure and HLA in healthy donors. Germline V gene data show CDR1 as GTSNPN and CDR2 as SVGIG (reference sequence). CDR3 length: 16 residues. With 0 bases clipped from V and 1 base from J, the junction kept 7 bases outside the gene matches. With regard to this clone: Its antigen is unknown.

Generated by immunoSEQ multiplex PCR, the TCRdb table keeps only in-frame clones and is missing some. The table lists tens of thousands of clones, approximately 93% of them singletons. Study outcomes and limitations: A subsequent analysis found that TCR clusters from the first cohort also tended to co-occur in the roughly 120 validation repertoires, with approximately 94% of cluster scores above 0. The study found most TCR sequences rare, yet found some public TCRs in many donors.

Material: PBMCs. The J gene is TRBJ2-3, the V gene TRBV30; 7 nucleotides align to TRBD2. This clonotype originated in a woman aged 25 to 39 in good health and CMV-seropositive. The CDR3 nucleotides read TGTGCCTGGAGTGTAGAGGCGGGAGCAGGCACAGATACGCAGTATTTT. Translating gives CAWSVEAGAGTDTQYF.